This record looks at one T cell receptor (beta chain) sequence and its context. Its antigen is unidentified. Assay: immunoSEQ multiplex PCR; the TCRdb copy retains only in-frame clones and omits some. The sample carries around 99,000 clones, 70% to 90% recorded once. These data belong to a study of T cell responses to AZD1222 COVID-19 vaccine. Notes on the study in general: Two AZD1222 doses significantly raised spike-specific TCR breadth and depth over controls. At 160-218 and 743-854, vaccine-associated CD4 TCRs were dominant, and they spanned spike. Targets within unmutated variant regions were reportedly found for nearly half of spike-specific TCRs. Donors, mostly white British, included more females; clonal diversity was possibly underestimated.

Germline V lookup: CDR1 GTSNPN, CDR2 SVGIG (reference sequence). Trimming took off 2 bases at V and 0 bases at J, with 9 bases between the two ends. This CDR3 comprises 14 residues. This receptor was obtained from an adult who received the AZD1222 COVID-19 vaccine. This specimen consisted of peripheral blood, obtained 28 days after the second AZD1222 dose. The chain is built from TRBV30 and TRBJ2-3, with D hard to call. The CDR3 is CAWSRTLSTDTQYF. The CDR3, as DNA: TGTGCCTGGAGTCGGACCCTAAGCACAGATACGCAGTATTTT.